This T cell receptor (beta chain) was sequenced during a study of blood T cell repertoires in COVID-19. Data came from immunoSEQ multiplex PCR; TCRdb stores just in-frame clones and leaves some out. The profile shows 160,000 or so clones, 85% to 95% of them singletons. Sequencing was done on a sample of peripheral blood. The clonotype was recovered from an older woman with COVID-19, enrolled during active disease.

The CDR3 nucleotides read TGTGCCAGTAGTATGGGGGCCAACTCCTACGAGCAGTACTTC. The encoded protein is CASSMGANSYEQYF. V gene TRBV19 combines with J gene TRBJ2-7, with a tentative D call TRBD1 (6 bases). Trimming took off 3 bases at V and 0 bases at J, with 9 bases between the two ends. The CDR3 spans 14 residues. The germline gives CDR1 LNHDA, CDR2 SQIVND (reference sequence).